This is a list of T cell receptor beta chains from one sample in a study of OX40 agonist ivuxolimab in advanced cancers. Clones were read by immunoSEQ multiplex PCR, and TCRdb kept only the in-frame ones, dropping some. Of 45,000 to 50,000 clones in the sample, roughly 90% were seen once. The sample was CD4+ or CD8+ T cells sorted from blood, taken in a trial of the OX40 agonist ivuxolimab. The receptors were gathered from an adult with an advanced solid tumor such as melanoma, head and neck, liver or kidney cancer. Both conserved end residues are part of each CDR3. The D gene is left open where the match is weak. Clone sizes are given selectively: once, few, many, or a class where the clone is expanded.

cdr3_nt cdr3_aa v_call d_call clone_size j_call
TGTGCCAGCAGCCCAGGGAGTCGCTACGAGCAGTACTTC CASSPGSRYEQYF TRBV2 NA few TRBJ2-7
TGTGCCAGCAGCGAATTCCCGGTGGCGGGGCCCGATAATGAAAAACTGTTTTTT CASSEFPVAGPDNEKLFF TRBV6-1 NA NA TRBJ1-4
TGCGCCAGCAGCCAGGACACTATCTCTGGAAACACCATATATTTT CASSQDTISGNTIYF TRBV4-3 NA NA TRBJ1-3
TGTGCCAGCAGCTTGGGACAGGGGAGCTCCTATAATTCACCCCTCCACTTT CASSLGQGSSYNSPLHF TRBV5-6 TRBD1 NA TRBJ1-6
TGTGCCAGCAGCTCCGGGACTAGCGGGAGAACGGGCAATGAGCAGTTCTTC CASSSGTSGRTGNEQFF TRBV9 TRBD2 once TRBJ2-1
TGTGCCAGCAGCAGATCGGGACAGGGGAAAACCTACGAGCAGTACTTC CASSRSGQGKTYEQYF TRBV7-9 TRBD1 NA TRBJ2-7
TGTGCTAGTGGTATACCGGACCTGAACATGCACAAGGGGACTGAAGCTTTCTTT CASGIPDLNMHKGTEAFF TRBV12-5 NA NA TRBJ1-1
TGTGCCAGCAGTCTTACAGGGGGCTCTGGCTACACCTTC CASSLTGGSGYTF TRBV27 TRBD1 NA TRBJ1-2
TGTGCCAGCAGTTCAACAAAACAAAACTATGGCTACACCTTC CASSSTKQNYGYTF TRBV9 NA NA TRBJ1-2
TGTGCCAGCAGTTCTCGTCCCGGGACATTTACAGAGACCCAGTACTTC CASSSRPGTFTETQYF TRBV27 NA NA TRBJ2-5
TGTGCCAGCAGTCTCTACCAGGACAGGGGGGCTAGCAATCAGCCCCAGCATTTT CASSLYQDRGASNQPQHF TRBV27 TRBD1 NA TRBJ1-5
TGTGCCAGCAGCCTTCCGACTAGCTTGGCCGGGGAGACCCAGTACTTC CASSLPTSLAGETQYF TRBV14 TRBD2 NA TRBJ2-5
TGTGCCGGCAGCTTTCTCACTAACTATGGCTACACCTTC CAGSFLTNYGYTF TRBV11-3 NA NA TRBJ1-2
TGTGCCTGGAAAGGGGGGCCTCAGGGGTCCTATAATTCACCCCTCCACTTT CAWKGGPQGSYNSPLHF TRBV30 NA NA TRBJ1-6
TGTGCCAGCAGCCTAAGAAAACAGGGCTACGAGCAGTACTTC CASSLRKQGYEQYF TRBV5-6 NA NA TRBJ2-7
TGTGCCAGCAGCGTATCGGGGAACCCCTACGAGCAGTACTTC CASSVSGNPYEQYF TRBV9 NA NA TRBJ2-7
TGTGCCAGCAGCTTCGTGGGTGGTCGGCAAGAGACCCGGTACTTC CASSFVGGRQETRYF TRBV13 NA NA TRBJ2-5
TGCGCCAGCAGCCAAGGTATAAGTGAACTAGCGGGGAATGAGCAGTTCTTC CASSQGISELAGNEQFF TRBV4-3 TRBD2 NA TRBJ2-1
TGTGCCAGCAGCCAAGAGAACGACGGTGAGCAGTTCTTC CASSQENDGEQFF TRBV4-2 NA NA TRBJ2-1
TGTGCCAGCAGCTCCCGGACAGGGCTGGGTGGAGAGACCCAGTACTTC CASSSRTGLGGETQYF TRBV9 TRBD1 NA TRBJ2-5
TGTGCCAGCAGCCCCCCCTCGGGTAGACATACGCAGTATTTT CASSPPSGRHTQYF TRBV28 NA once TRBJ2-3
TGTGCCAGTAGTCCGACAGGGAATCAGCCCCAGCATTTT CASSPTGNQPQHF TRBV19 TRBD1 NA TRBJ1-5
TGTGCCAGCAGCCAGGGGGCCATGACATCGGCAGCTTTCTTT CASSQGAMTSAAFF TRBV9 TRBD1 NA TRBJ1-1
TGTGCCACCGACAGGGGGGGGAACAATGAGCAGTTCTTC CATDRGGNNEQFF TRBV10-3 TRBD1 NA TRBJ2-1
TGCAGCGCCGCCGGACGGAAGAACACTGAAGCTTTCTTT CSAAGRKNTEAFF TRBV29-1 NA few TRBJ1-1
TGTGCCAGCGGGACGGACCTAAGCTCTGGAAACACCATATATTTT CASGTDLSSGNTIYF TRBV7-6 NA NA TRBJ1-3
TGTGCCAGCAGCGAGACCAGCGGGGGCTACGAGCAGTACTTC CASSETSGGYEQYF TRBV9 TRBD2 NA TRBJ2-7
TGTGCCAGCAGCTATAGCAATCAGCCCCAGCATTTT CASSYSNQPQHF TRBV7-9 NA medium-sized TRBJ1-5
TGTGCCAGCAGCTTATGGCCCTCAGGAGGGCTGAACATTCAGTACTTC CASSLWPSGGLNIQYF TRBV7-6 NA NA TRBJ2-4
TGTGCCAGCAGCTTAGGTATATCGGTTCGGGATTATAGCAATCAGCCCCAGCATTTT CASSLGISVRDYSNQPQHF TRBV7-2 NA NA TRBJ1-5
TGCAGCGTTGAAGGAGGAGGGATCATTAGCACAGATACGCAGTATTTT CSVEGGGIISTDTQYF TRBV29-1 NA NA TRBJ2-3
TGTGCCAGCAGCGCCCCGGTCTGGACAGGGGGATATGGCTACACCTTC CASSAPVWTGGYGYTF TRBV28 TRBD1 few TRBJ1-2
TGTGCCAGCAGCGGGGGGTCGTCTTTCGCCGAGCAGTACTTC CASSGGSSFAEQYF TRBV9 NA NA TRBJ2-7
TGCGCCAGCAGCCAAGAGGGAGACTCTAGGGATGAGCAGTTCTTC CASSQEGDSRDEQFF TRBV4-3 NA NA TRBJ2-1
TGCGCCAGCAGCCAACATACCGGGACTAGCGGGAGCCACGAGCAGTACTTC CASSQHTGTSGSHEQYF TRBV4-3 TRBD2 once TRBJ2-7
TGTGCCAGTAGGGCCCTCATGGGGAAACGAGAAAAACTGTTTTTT CASRALMGKREKLFF TRBV19 NA once TRBJ1-4
TGTGCCAGCAGCCCTCCTTCCGTCGAGGGGGAGACCCAGTACTTC CASSPPSVEGETQYF TRBV7-9 NA NA TRBJ2-5
TGCGCCAGCAGCTTGGCGGACACCAGCTCCTACGAGCAGTACTTC CASSLADTSSYEQYF TRBV5-1 NA NA TRBJ2-7
TGTGCCAGCAGCACTAGCGGGGCCATCGCAGATACGCAGTATTTT CASSTSGAIADTQYF TRBV9 TRBD2 NA TRBJ2-3
TGTGCCAGCAGCTACAGCCCCACAGGGCGTGACTACTATGGCTACACCTTC CASSYSPTGRDYYGYTF TRBV11-2 NA NA TRBJ1-2
TGTGCCAGCAGCCCGCCGGGACAGGATAATGAGCAGTTCTTC CASSPPGQDNEQFF TRBV7-9 TRBD1 NA TRBJ2-1
TGTGCCAGCAGCTTGGGGGACAGCTACGAGCAGTACTTC CASSLGDSYEQYF TRBV7-6 TRBD1 NA TRBJ2-7
TGTGCCAGCAGTTACGAGGGGAATTCACCCCTCCACTTT CASSYEGNSPLHF TRBV6-5 NA NA TRBJ1-6
TGTGCCAGCAGCCATGAGGGCCAGAACACTGAAGCTTTCTTT CASSHEGQNTEAFF TRBV11-2 NA NA TRBJ1-1
TGTGCCAGCAGTCTCAATGATGCATGGAACACTGAAGCTTTCTTT CASSLNDAWNTEAFF TRBV4-2 NA NA TRBJ1-1
TGTGCCAGCAGCCCGAGAGACTGGGAGAGCACAGATACGCAGTATTTT CASSPRDWESTDTQYF TRBV11-3 NA NA TRBJ2-3
TGTGCCAGCAGCTACACTAGCAGGGGCCCTGATACGCAGTATTTT CASSYTSRGPDTQYF TRBV7-2 NA NA TRBJ2-3
TGTGCCAGTAGTTGGACTAGCGGGAGTCCTTCCTACGAGCAGTACTTC CASSWTSGSPSYEQYF TRBV19 TRBD2 NA TRBJ2-7
TGTGCTAGTGGTTTGATCAACCGGGATGCCAGCTATGGCTACACCTTC CASGLINRDASYGYTF TRBV12-5 NA few TRBJ1-2
TGTGCCAGCAGTTTGGAAGTCGGTAGGGACCAAGAGACCCAGTACTTC CASSLEVGRDQETQYF TRBV28 NA NA TRBJ2-5
TGTGCCATCAGTGAGGTCATCAATAACTCCTACGAGCAGTACTTC CAISEVINNSYEQYF TRBV10-3 NA NA TRBJ2-7
TGTGCCAGCAGTACTGGTGGGTCCACATACAATGAGCAGTTCTTC CASSTGGSTYNEQFF TRBV9 NA NA TRBJ2-1
TGTGCCAGCAGCGGGACAGCCTCTGGAAACACCATATATTTT CASSGTASGNTIYF TRBV9 NA NA TRBJ1-3
TGTGCCAGCAGCTTAAGTGGCCTAGCGGGGGCCCAAGAGACCCAGTACTTC CASSLSGLAGAQETQYF TRBV11-3 TRBD2 NA TRBJ2-5
TGTGCCAGCAGCGTAGCGGATCCTATGGGGGAACTGTTTTTT CASSVADPMGELFF TRBV9 NA few TRBJ1-4
TGTGCCAGCTCACCACGACTCCCCGATACTACCGAAGGCTCTTCTGGAAACACCATATATTTT CASSPRLPDTTEGSSGNTIYF TRBV18 NA few TRBJ1-3
TGTGCCAGCAGCCTACCGGGGGTACTAGCGTACCGAGCCTACGAGCAGTACTTC CASSLPGVLAYRAYEQYF TRBV7-8 TRBD2 NA TRBJ2-7
TGTGCCAGCAGCTCCGGCGGGAGGGGCACACCCCTCCACTTT CASSSGGRGTPLHF TRBV7-3 NA NA TRBJ1-6